This T cell receptor (beta chain) was identified during a study of Graves' ophthalmopathy and Graves' hyperthyroidism. CDR3 regions of TCR beta were amplified from RNA transcripts. Second-round multiplex PCR came after a first-round RT-PCR that employed HTBI primers. TCRdb independently ran MiXCR on the multiplex PCR reads; one entry per CDR3 protein. Here the sample spans 500,000 to 700,000 distinct CDR3 sequences, under 45% being singletons. Trimming cost V 6 bases and J 2 bases; bases outside gene matches: 13. The CDR3 has 18 residues. Researchers turned away patients with other autoimmune diseases, uncontrolled infections, pregnancy or lactation. This clonotype was seen many times.

This sequence was found in an adult man with Graves' hyperthyroidism. The chain couples TRBV12-3 or TRBV12-4 to TRBJ2-5; 12 bases fit TRBD2. Material: peripheral blood or thyroid tissue (not recorded which). The CDR3, as DNA: TGTGCCAGCAGCTGGCAGGGGCCTAGCGGGAGGGCGCAAGAGACCCAGTACTTC. It codes for CASSWQGPSGRAQETQYF.